This T cell receptor beta chain derives from a study of T cell responses to AZD1222 COVID-19 vaccine. Points from the study as a whole: In a largely white British group with more females than males, clonal diversity was possibly underestimated.

About this clone itself: Its antigen is undetermined.

Data came from immunoSEQ multiplex PCR; TCRdb stores just in-frame clones and leaves some out. The sample gives approximately 110,000 clones, approximately 89% of which show up once; about 4.9% is in the top ten. This CDR3 comprises 16 residues. The V and J ends lost 3 bases and 2 bases respectively, with 11 bases between them. Per germline, CDR1 SNHLY and CDR2 FYNNEI. The TCR originated in an adult in good health. The sample was peripheral blood, taken on day 0 of AZD1222 vaccination. V is TRBV2 and J is TRBJ1-6, with a weak D call TRBD1 (5 bases). CDR3 sequence reads: CASSERGFPYNSPLHF. The CDR3 DNA is TGTGCCAGCAGTGAGCGGGGCTTCCCCTATAATTCACCCCTCCACTTT.